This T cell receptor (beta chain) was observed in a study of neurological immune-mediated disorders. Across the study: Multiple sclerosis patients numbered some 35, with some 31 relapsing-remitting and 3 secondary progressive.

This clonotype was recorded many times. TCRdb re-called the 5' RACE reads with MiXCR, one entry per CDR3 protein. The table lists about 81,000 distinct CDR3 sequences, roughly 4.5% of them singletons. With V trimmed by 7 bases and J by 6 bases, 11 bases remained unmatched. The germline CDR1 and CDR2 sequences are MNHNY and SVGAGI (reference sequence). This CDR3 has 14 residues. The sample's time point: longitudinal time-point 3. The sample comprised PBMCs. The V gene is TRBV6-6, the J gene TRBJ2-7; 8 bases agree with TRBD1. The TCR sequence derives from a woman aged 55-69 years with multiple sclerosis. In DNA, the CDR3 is TGTGCCAGCACCCAGGGACAGGCCGGCTTCGAGCAGTACTTC. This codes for CASTQGQAGFEQYF.